This T cell receptor (beta chain) emerged from a study of CD8 T cells in ankylosing spondylitis. Study-level results: Past studies reported some motif variants in reactive arthritis synovial fluid and blood.

V was trimmed by 5 bases and J by 16 bases, leaving 18 bases between them. The CDR3 sequence is 12 residues long. Germline V gene data show CDR1 as MDHEN and CDR2 as SYDVKM. TCRdb fed the 5' RACE reads into MiXCR, producing one record per CDR3 protein. The sample holds 250,000 to 300,000 distinct CDR3 sequences, 20% seen once. As regards this clonotype: Its specificity is not known.

The V call is TRBV28, the J call TRBJ1-5; D is possibly TRBD1 (5 bases). Sample: blood, either unsorted or a sorted T cell fraction (not recorded which). This sequence originates from a male donor with ankylosing spondylitis or in good health (not recorded which). CDR3 nucleotide sequence: TGTGCCAGCAGTCAGTGGGACCCCGGAGTACATTTT. Translated: CASSQWDPGVHF.